This T cell receptor beta chain comes out of a study of blood T cells in healthy people across ages. There are 13 residues in the CDR3. Trimming took off 1 base at V and 3 bases at J, with 6 bases between the two ends. Germline CDR1 MNHEY, CDR2 SVGEGT. A few counts support this clonotype. Its specificity is unknown. Overall study findings and caveats: Naive CD4+ cell counts and diversity both ran higher in long-lived than in aged donors.

The use of a sample-barcoded 5' primer and a J-beta primer mix characterized a second PCR of roughly 6 to 12 cycles. TCRdb re-derived calls from the 5' RACE reads in MiXCR, one entry per CDR3 protein. Among around 1,700,000 distinct CDR3 sequences listed, 25% to 30% were seen once. The sequence came from a woman in her 30s in good health. Sample: blood. The chain combines TRBV6-2 or TRBV6-3 with TRBJ2-5; D remains unclear. CDR3 bases: TGTGCCAGCAGTTACTTTGTGGAAGAGACCCAGTACTTC. Translating it yields CASSYFVEETQYF.